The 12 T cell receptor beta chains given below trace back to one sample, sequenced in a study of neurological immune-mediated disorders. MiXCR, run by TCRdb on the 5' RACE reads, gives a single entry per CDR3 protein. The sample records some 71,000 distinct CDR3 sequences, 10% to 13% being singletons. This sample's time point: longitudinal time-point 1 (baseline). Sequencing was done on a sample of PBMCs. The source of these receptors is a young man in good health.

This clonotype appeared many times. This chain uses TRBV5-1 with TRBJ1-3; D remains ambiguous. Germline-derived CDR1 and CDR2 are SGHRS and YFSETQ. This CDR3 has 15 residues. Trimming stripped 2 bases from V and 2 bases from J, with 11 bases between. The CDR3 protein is CASSLSSGAGNTIYF. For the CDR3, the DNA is TGCGCCAGCAGCTTATCCAGTGGCGCTGGAAACACCATATATTTT.

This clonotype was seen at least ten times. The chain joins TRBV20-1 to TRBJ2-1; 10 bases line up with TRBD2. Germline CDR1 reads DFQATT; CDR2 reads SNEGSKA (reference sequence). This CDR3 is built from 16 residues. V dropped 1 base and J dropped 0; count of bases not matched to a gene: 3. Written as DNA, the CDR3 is TGCAGTGCTAGAGGGACTAGCGGTAGCTCCTACAATGAGCAGTTCTTC. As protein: CSARGTSGSSYNEQFF.

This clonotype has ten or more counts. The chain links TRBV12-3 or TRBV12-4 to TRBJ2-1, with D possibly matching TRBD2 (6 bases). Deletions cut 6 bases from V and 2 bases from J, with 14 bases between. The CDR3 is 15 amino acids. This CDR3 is CASSQLANTYNEQFF. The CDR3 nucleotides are TGTGCCAGCAGCCAGCTAGCGAATACCTACAATGAGCAGTTCTTC.

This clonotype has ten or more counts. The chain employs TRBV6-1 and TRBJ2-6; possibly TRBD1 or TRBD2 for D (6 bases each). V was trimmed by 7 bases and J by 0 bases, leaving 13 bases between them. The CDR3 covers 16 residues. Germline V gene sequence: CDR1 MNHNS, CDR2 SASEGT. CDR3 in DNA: TGTGCCAGCACGGGGGCAGGGCGCTCTGGGGCCAACGTCCTGACTTTC. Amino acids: CASTGAGRSGANVLTF.

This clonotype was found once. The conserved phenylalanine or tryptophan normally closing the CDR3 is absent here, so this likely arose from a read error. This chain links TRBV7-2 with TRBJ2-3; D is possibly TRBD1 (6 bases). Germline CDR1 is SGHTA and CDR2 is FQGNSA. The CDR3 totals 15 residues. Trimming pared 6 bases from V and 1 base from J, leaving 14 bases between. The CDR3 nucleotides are TGTGCCAGCAGTTCACAGGGTGGTGGCACAGATACGCAGTATCTT. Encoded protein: CASSSQGGGTDTQYL.

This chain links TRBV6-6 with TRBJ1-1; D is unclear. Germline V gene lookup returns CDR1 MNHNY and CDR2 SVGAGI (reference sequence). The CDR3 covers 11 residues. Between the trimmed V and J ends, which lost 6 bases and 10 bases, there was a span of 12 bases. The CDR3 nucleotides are TGTGCCAGCAGCTCCGGTTGGGGAGCTTTCTTT. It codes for CASSSGWGAFF.

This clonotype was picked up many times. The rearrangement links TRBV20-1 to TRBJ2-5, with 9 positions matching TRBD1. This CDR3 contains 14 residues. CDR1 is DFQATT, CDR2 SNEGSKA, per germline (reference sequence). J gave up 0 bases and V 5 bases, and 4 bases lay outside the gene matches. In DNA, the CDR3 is TGCAGTGCTGGGACAGGGACGTACCAAGAGACCCAGTACTTC. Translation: CSAGTGTYQETQYF.

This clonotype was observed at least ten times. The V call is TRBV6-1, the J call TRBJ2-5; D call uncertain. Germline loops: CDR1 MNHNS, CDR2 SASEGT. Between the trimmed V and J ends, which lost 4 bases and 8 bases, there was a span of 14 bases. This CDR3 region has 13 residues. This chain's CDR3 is CASSGPDRETQYF. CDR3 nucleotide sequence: TGTGCCAGCAGTGGGCCGGATCGAGAAACCCAGTACTTC.

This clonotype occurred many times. CDR3 sequence: CASSQGRMNTEAFF. Here the CDR3 DNA reads TGTGCCAGCAGCCAGGGGCGGATGAACACTGAAGCTTTCTTT. The rearrangement joins TRBV14 to TRBJ1-1, with D maybe TRBD1 (5 bases). Deletions cut 3 bases from V and 0 bases from J, with 8 bases between. The germline CDR1 and CDR2 sequences are SGHDN and FVKESK. The CDR3 is 14 amino acids. The full variable domain, completed using reference TRBV14 and TRBJ1-1, is EAGVTQFPSHSVIEKGQTVTLRCDPISGHDNLYWYRRVMGKEIKFLLHFVKESKQDESGMPNNRFLAERTGGTYSTLKVQPAELEDSGVYFCASSQGRMNTEAFFGQGTRLTVV.

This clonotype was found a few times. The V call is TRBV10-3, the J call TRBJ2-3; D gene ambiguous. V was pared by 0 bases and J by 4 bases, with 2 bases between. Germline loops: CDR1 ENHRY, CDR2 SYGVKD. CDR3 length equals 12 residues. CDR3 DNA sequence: TGTGCCATCAGTGAGTCTGCAGATACGCAGTATTTT. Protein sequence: CAISESADTQYF.

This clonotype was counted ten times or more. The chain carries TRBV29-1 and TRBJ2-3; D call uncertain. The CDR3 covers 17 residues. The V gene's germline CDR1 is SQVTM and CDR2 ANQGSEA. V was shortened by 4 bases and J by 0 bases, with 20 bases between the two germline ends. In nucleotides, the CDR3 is TGCAGCGTTGTGGTTACAGAAGAGTCATCAAGCACAGATACGCAGTATTTT. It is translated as CSVVVTEESSSTDTQYF.

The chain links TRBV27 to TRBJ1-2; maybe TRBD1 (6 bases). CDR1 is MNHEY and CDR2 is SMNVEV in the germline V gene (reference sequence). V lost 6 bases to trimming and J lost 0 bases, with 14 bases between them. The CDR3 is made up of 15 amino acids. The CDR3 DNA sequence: TGTGCCAGCAGGAACCCCGGGACACCTAACTATGGCTACACCTTC. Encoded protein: CASRNPGTPNYGYTF.